Below, 27 T cell receptor beta chains from the same sample are listed, as sequenced in a study of circulating CD8 cells and anti-PD-1 response in melanoma. Four subsets defined by PD-1 and/or TIGIT were sorted from live CD3+CD8+TCRalphabeta+ cells. The QIAseq Immune Repertoire TCR panel built the libraries from 15 ng of total RNA. TCRdb used MiXCR to reprocess the reads, holding one entry per CDR3 protein. The sample records roughly 570 distinct CDR3 sequences, about 6% being singletons. Sample: CD8+ T cells from PBMCs, taken at baseline or after one month of anti-PD-1 therapy (not recorded which). The receptors here all came from a human donor with melanoma.

This clonotype rates as large. The chain uses TRBV25-1 and TRBJ1-4, with D possibly being TRBD1 (6 bases). With 1 base removed from V and 8 bases from J, the gap between germline ends came to 11 bases. Germline CDR1 MGHDK, CDR2 SYGVNS. This CDR3 contains 14 residues. CDR3 in DNA: TGTGCCAGCAGTGAATCAGGGGCGCGGGAAAAACTGTTTTTT. Its protein product is CASSESGAREKLFF.

By share, this clonotype ranks as large. V is TRBV29-1 and J is TRBJ2-5; 8 positions agree with TRBD1. From germline, CDR1 is SQVTM and CDR2 ANQGSEA. Trimming at V came to 0 bases and at J to 5 bases, leaving 11 bases not matched to a gene. The CDR3 extends over 16 amino acids. CDR3 DNA sequence: TGCAGCGTTGAAGATCTGGGAGACAGGGGTTCGGAGACCCAGTACTTC. It is translated as CSVEDLGDRGSETQYF.

By share of the sample, this clonotype is large (0.1 to 1%). The chain carries TRBV18 and TRBJ2-5; the D gene is possibly TRBD2 (5 bases). Germline V lookup: CDR1 KGHSH, CDR2 LQKENI. The CDR3 is 15 amino acids. V was shortened by 3 bases and J by 0 bases, with 11 bases between the two germline ends. DNA for the CDR3: TGTGCCAGCTCACCGAGCGGTTGGTACCAAGAGACCCAGTACTTC. Its translation is CASSPSGWYQETQYF.

This clonotype counts as large. The chain uses TRBV2 and TRBJ2-3; D may be TRBD1 or TRBD2 (5 bases each). V was shortened by 4 bases and J by 6 bases, with 20 bases between the two germline ends. Germline CDR1 and CDR2: SNHLY and FYNNEI. This CDR3 region has 16 residues. The CDR3 bases are TGTGCCAGCAGTGTCATTTGGGGGAGCCCGACGGATACGCAGTATTTT. Translated, it gives CASSVIWGSPTDTQYF. The full variable domain, rest sourced from reference TRBV2 and TRBJ2-3, is EPEVTQTPSHQVTQMGQEVILRCVPISNHLYFYWYRQILGQKVEFLVSFYNNEISEKSEIFDDQFSVERPDGSNFTLKIRSTKLEDSAMYFCASSVIWGSPTDTQYFGPGTRLTVL.

Concerning this clonotype itself: Given the absence of the conserved phenylalanine or tryptophan at the CDR3 end, a read error is likely. The chain is built from TRBV28 and TRBJ2-3; the match to TRBD1 covers 7 bases. The ends lost 6 bases at V and 8 bases at J; junction bases unmatched: 17. The CDR3 totals 16 residues. Germline-derived CDR1 and CDR2 are MDHEN and SYDVKM. The CDR3 DNA reads as TGTGCCAGCAGATTACCCTCTGACAGGGCTTTCGGTACGCAGTATTCT. Amino acids: CASRLPSDRAFGTQYS.

This clonotype was observed a single time. It is likely a read error, because the conserved phenylalanine at the end of the CDR3 is missing. The DNA of the CDR3 is TGCAGTGCTAGAGATCCGAAGGGTCGTGAGCAGTTCCCC. Translating it yields CSARDPKGREQFP. This rearrangement joins TRBV20-1 to TRBJ2-1; D not resolved. CDR1 is DFQATT and CDR2 is SNEGSKA in the germline V gene (reference sequence). CDR3 length: 13 residues. The germline V and J ends were trimmed by 0 bases and 9 bases, with 12 bases remaining between them.

In this sample, this clonotype is large. DNA for the CDR3: TGTGCCAGCAGATCCCACGACGCTTCCCCTAGCGGGGGAGAGACCCAGTACTTC. Translation gives CASRSHDASPSGGETQYF. The genes are TRBV7-3 and TRBJ2-5; 10 bases line up with TRBD2. Germline assignment: CDR1 SGHTA and CDR2 FQGTGA. V trimming: 6 bases; J trimming: 4 bases; junction bases outside the gene matches: 17. This CDR3 is 18 amino acids long.

This clonotype rates as large. The chain uses TRBV6-6 and TRBJ2-3; no clear D gene. This CDR3 is 11 amino acids long. Looked up from germline, CDR1 is MNHNY and CDR2 is SVGAGI (reference sequence). V was shortened by 4 bases and J by 5 bases, with 4 bases between the two germline ends. CDR3 sequence reads: CASSWGDTQYF. The CDR3 DNA sequence: TGTGCCAGCAGTTGGGGAGATACGCAGTATTTT.

By sample share, this clonotype is large. The chain combines TRBV4-1 with TRBJ2-3, with 8 positions matching TRBD1. V was clipped by 2 bases and J by 3 bases; unmatched bases: 4. CDR3 length: 15 residues. The V gene's germline CDR1 is MGHRA and CDR2 YSYEKL. In DNA, the CDR3 is TGCGCCAGCAGCCAATTCCAGGGGGCGACAGATACGCAGTATTTT. It yields the protein CASSQFQGATDTQYF.

This clonotype is termed medium-sized. This rearrangement joins TRBV27 to TRBJ2-6; D not certain. The length of the CDR3 is 15 residues. Germline assignment: CDR1 MNHEY and CDR2 SMNVEV (reference sequence). Trimming left V 5 bases short and J 4 bases short, with 12 bases between. The CDR3 is CASSGPPDGANVLTF. The CDR3 nucleotides are TGTGCCAGCAGTGGACCGCCCGACGGGGCCAACGTCCTGACTTTC. Combining the CDR3 with reference TRBV27 and TRBJ2-6 gives the whole variable domain EAQVTQNPRYLITVTGKKLTVTCSQNMNHEYMSWYRQDPGLGLRQIYYSMNVEVTDKGDVPEGYKVSRKEKRNFPLILESPSPNQTSLYFCASSGPPDGANVLTFGAGSRLTVL.

This clonotype ranks as large. The chain recombines TRBV29-1 with TRBJ2-2; 10 bases align to TRBD1. Trimming removed 7 bases from V and 3 bases from J; junction bases left unmatched: 5. Germline CDR1 and CDR2: SQVTM and ANQGSEA. This CDR3 has 14 amino acids. CDR3 nucleotide sequence: TGCAGCGGACAGGGGGCTGGGGACACCGGGGAGCTGTTTTTT. Its translation is CSGQGAGDTGELFF.

This clonotype is deemed large. The chain joins TRBV6-4 to TRBJ2-3; 11 bases are shared with TRBD2. V shed 6 bases, J shed 6 bases, and the junction held 8 bases outside the gene matches. The CDR3 covers 15 residues. Per the germline V gene, CDR1 is MRHNA and CDR2 is SNTAGT. CDR3 protein: CASSQLAGEEDTQYF. The CDR3 DNA sequence: TGTGCCAGCAGCCAACTAGCGGGGGAGGAGGATACGCAGTATTTT.

By share, this clonotype ranks as large. This chain uses TRBV5-6 with TRBJ2-7, with TRBD2 matching over 10 bases. V lost 5 bases and J lost 3; bases outside the gene matches: 5. CDR1 and CDR2 from the germline V gene are SGHDT and YYEEEE. The CDR3 totals 14 residues. CDR3 bases: TGTGCCAGCAGACCCCTAGCGGGGGACTACGAGCAGTACTTC. The encoded protein is CASRPLAGDYEQYF.

By proportion, this clonotype is medium-sized. The CDR3 does not end in the conserved phenylalanine or tryptophan, so this is likely a read error. The chain carries TRBV4-2 and TRBJ2-3, with D possibly TRBD2 on 5 matching bases. The germline gives CDR1 LGHNA, CDR2 YNFKEQ. The V end lost 1 base, the J end lost 4 bases, and 12 bases lay between the germline ends. The length of the CDR3 is 15 residues. CDR3 sequence (DNA): TGTGCCAGCAGCCAAGGCGGGCTTGATGCAGATACGCAGTATCTT. This sequence encodes CASSQGGLDADTQYL.

As to this clonotype: This sequence may be a read error, since a much larger clone differs from it by one base. This chain uses TRBV28 with TRBJ1-1; D is uncertain. V was cut by 11 bases and J by 8 bases, with 15 bases left in between. The germline V gene encodes CDR1 MDHEN and CDR2 SYDVKM. The CDR3 sequence is 11 residues long. The CDR3 spells CASQLYGEAFF. As DNA, the CDR3 is TGTGCCTCCCAGCTGTACGGGGAAGCTTTCTTT.

By proportion, this clonotype is large. V gene TRBV28 combines with J gene TRBJ2-3; 9 nucleotides line up with TRBD1. This CDR3 region has 15 residues. Per germline, CDR1 MDHEN and CDR2 SYDVKM. With 7 bases clipped from V and 1 base from J, the junction kept 6 bases outside the gene matches. For the CDR3, the DNA is TGTGCCAGCATCTGGGACAGGGCGGGCACAGATACGCAGTATTTT. Protein product: CASIWDRAGTDTQYF.

By share, this clonotype ranks as medium-sized. The V and J genes are TRBV6-2 or TRBV6-3 and TRBJ2-3; D is unclear. CDR1 and CDR2 (germline): MNHEY, SVGEGT. Trimming took off 2 bases at V and 2 bases at J, with 5 bases between the two ends. The CDR3 consists of 13 residues. The chain's CDR3 is CASSYDPTDTQYF. DNA of the CDR3: TGTGCCAGCAGTTACGACCCCACAGATACGCAGTATTTT.

This clonotype rates as large (0.1 to 1%). The chain joins TRBV6-1 to TRBJ2-6; D might be TRBD1 (6 bases). Germline V CDR1 and CDR2: MNHNS, SASEGT. There are 15 residues in the CDR3. V shed 1 base and J shed 3 bases, with 7 bases lying between them. The CDR3 nucleotides read TGTGCCAGCAGTGAAGAAGGGGGTGGGGCCAACGTCCTGACTTTC. This encodes CASSEEGGGANVLTF.

By its share, this clonotype is large. The chain links TRBV4-1 to TRBJ2-7; 10 nucleotides match TRBD2. J lost 2 bases, V lost 1 base, and 5 bases had no gene match. The CDR3 length is 16 residues. Germline assignment: CDR1 MGHRA and CDR2 YSYEKL. CDR3 nucleotides: TGCGCCAGCAGCCAAGTTCAACTAGCGGGAACCTACGAGCAGTACTTC. Protein: CASSQVQLAGTYEQYF.

V usage is TRBV20-1 and J usage is TRBJ1-1; 10 bases are a match to TRBD1. Germline V gives CDR1 DFQATT, CDR2 SNEGSKA (reference sequence). The CDR3 has 14 amino acids. Trimming at V came to 0 bases and at J to 5 bases, leaving 3 bases not matched to a gene. CDR3 sequence reads: CSAREGTGVTEAFF. In nucleotides, the CDR3 is TGCAGTGCTAGAGAGGGGACAGGGGTGACTGAAGCTTTCTTT.

This clonotype was found a few times. The chain employs TRBV19 and TRBJ1-5, with 8 bases identical to TRBD1. Germline CDR1 is LNHDA and CDR2 is SQIVND (reference sequence). The V and J ends lost 8 bases and 12 bases, in that order; junction bases with no gene match: 3. The CDR3 loop spans 10 amino acids. Here the CDR3 DNA reads TGTGCCAGTTGGACAGGGTTCCAGCATTTT. This sequence encodes CASWTGFQHF.

This clonotype is deemed medium-sized. The chain is built from TRBV6-1 and TRBJ2-5, with 10 positions matching TRBD2. V lost 0 bases, J lost 2 bases, and 0 bases stayed unmatched. This CDR3 is 15 amino acids long. The germline gives CDR1 MNHNS, CDR2 SASEGT. CDR3 nucleotide sequence: TGTGCCAGCAGTGAAGCAGCGGGGGGGCAAGAGACCCAGTACTTC. It codes for CASSEAAGGQETQYF.

This clonotype has just a few counts. This may arise from a read error, as a much more abundant clone is one base away. This chain connects TRBV20-1 to TRBJ2-5, with 14 nucleotides matching TRBD2. This CDR3 comprises 14 residues. Per the germline V gene, CDR1 is DFQATT and CDR2 is SNEGSKA (reference sequence). Trimming took 5 bases from V and 1 from J; bases not matched to a gene: 0. The CDR3 spells CSAGLAGGQETQYF. CDR3 sequence (DNA): TGCAGTGCTGGACTAGCGGGGGGCCAAGAGACCCAGTACTTC.

A remark on this clonotype: A junction boundary mismatches the germline segment, possibly from a read error. J is TRBJ2-1 and V is TRBV5-6; 8 nucleotides agree with TRBD2. Germline V gene lookup returns CDR1 SGHDT and CDR2 YYEEEE. CDR3 length: 14 amino acids. This CDR3 is CASSDRLAINKQFF. In nucleotides, the CDR3 is TGCGCCAGCAGCGATAGACTAGCGATAAATAAGCAGTTCTTC.

Sample share makes this clonotype large (0.1 to 1%). The J gene is TRBJ2-6, the V gene TRBV19; a weak D match, TRBD1 (6 bases). The CDR3 has 16 amino acids. Germline-derived CDR1 and CDR2 are LNHDA and SQIVND (reference sequence). V dropped 2 bases and J dropped 4 bases, with 12 bases sitting between them. The CDR3, as DNA: TGTGCCAGTAGTATATTCCAGGGGTCCGGGGCCAACGTCCTGACTTTC. Protein product: CASSIFQGSGANVLTF.

By share, this clonotype counts as medium-sized. The chain joins TRBV24-1 to TRBJ2-1; TRBD1 matches at 7 bases. Germline lookup yields CDR1 KGHDR and CDR2 SFDVKD. V lost 1 base, J lost 6 bases, and 8 bases stayed unmatched. CDR3 length: 16 residues. In nucleotides, the CDR3 is TGTGCCACCAGTGATTTTAGGCAGGGGGATCCCAATGAGCAGTTCTTC. It encodes CATSDFRQGDPNEQFF.

This clonotype qualifies as medium-sized. The rearrangement joins TRBV29-1 to TRBJ2-2, with D perhaps matching TRBD1 or TRBD2 (6 bases each). This CDR3 region has 14 residues. V lost 7 bases and J 1 base, leaving 13 bases between the germline ends. The germline V gene has CDR1 SQVTM and CDR2 ANQGSEA. The CDR3 loop is CSAEQGLNTGELFF. The CDR3 nucleotides are TGCAGCGCCGAACAGGGACTGAACACCGGGGAGCTGTTTTTT.